The text below deals with one T cell receptor beta chain. The antigen remains undetermined. The data were obtained in a study of blood T cells in healthy people across ages. Findings of the study overall: There was a strong correlation between TCR beta diversity and naive T cell percentage. Across the age range, TCR beta diversity per million T cells fell in a roughly linear way.

The authors ran a second PCR of about 7 to 11 cycles using a sample-barcoded 5' primer and a J-beta primer mix. A tag from a template-switch adaptor with 12 random nucleotides marked each cDNA molecule. TCRdb re-called the 5' RACE reads through MiXCR, storing one row per CDR3 protein. The table includes 1.2 million to 1.5 million distinct CDR3 sequences, around 59% detected once. Germline V gene lookup returns CDR1 SQVTM and CDR2 ANQGSEA. Trimming cost V 1 base and J 8 bases, with 17 bases left between them. The CDR3 consists of 14 residues. The sequencing sample was made of blood. The chain has TRBV29-1 and TRBJ1-2; D not certain. This sequence was found in a man between 18 and 29 years old in good health. CDR3 loop: CSVEVMGQPGGYTF. Here the CDR3 DNA reads TGCAGCGTTGAAGTTATGGGTCAGCCGGGGGGCTACACCTTC.